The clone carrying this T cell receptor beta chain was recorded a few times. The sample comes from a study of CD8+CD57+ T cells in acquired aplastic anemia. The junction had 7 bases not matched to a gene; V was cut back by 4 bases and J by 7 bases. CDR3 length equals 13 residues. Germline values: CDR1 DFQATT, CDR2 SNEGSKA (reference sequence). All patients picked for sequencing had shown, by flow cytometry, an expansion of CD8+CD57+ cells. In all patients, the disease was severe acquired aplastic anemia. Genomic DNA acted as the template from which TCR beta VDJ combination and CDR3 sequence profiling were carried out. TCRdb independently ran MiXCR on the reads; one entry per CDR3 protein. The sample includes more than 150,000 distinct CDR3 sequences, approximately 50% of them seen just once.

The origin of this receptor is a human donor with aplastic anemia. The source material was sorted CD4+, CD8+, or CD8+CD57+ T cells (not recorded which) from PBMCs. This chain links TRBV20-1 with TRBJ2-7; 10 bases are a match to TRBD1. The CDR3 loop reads CSATDRGLGEQYF. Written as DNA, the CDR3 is TGCAGTGCTACCGACAGGGGGCTTGGGGAGCAGTACTTC.